Listed below are T cell receptor beta chains from one sample, sequenced in a study of blood T cell repertoires in COVID-19. Profiled with immunoSEQ multiplex PCR; TCRdb holds only in-frame clones, not every one. The table lists around 200,000 clones, around 85% of them singletons. Sequenced input: PBMCs or T cells enriched from blood (not recorded which). The receptors were gathered from a middle-aged man who had recovered from COVID-19. Both conserved end residues are part of each CDR3. A D gene is named only where the DNA matches it firmly. Clone size is stated in some rows and not others, as once, few, many or a class when expanded.

TRBD1,TRBJ1-3,TRBV6-5,-,TGTGCCAGCAGTCGTGGGACAGACTCTGGAAACACCATATATTTT,CASSRGTDSGNTIYF
-,TRBJ1-2,TRBV5-5,-,TGTGCCAGCAGCTTGGGAGTCCGGACAGCTAACTATGGCTACACCTTC,CASSLGVRTANYGYTF
-,TRBJ1-1,TRBV4-3,-,TGCGCCAGCAGCCAAGAGGGCGGGGGGCCTGAGGCTTTCTTT,CASSQEGGGPEAFF
-,TRBJ1-2,TRBV2,many,TGTGCCAGCAGTGACAGGGTATATGGCTACACCTTC,CASSDRVYGYTF
-,TRBJ2-5,TRBV2,-,TGTGCCAGCAGTGAAGCGCCCGGGGTTGAGACCCAGTACTTC,CASSEAPGVETQYF
-,TRBJ2-2,TRBV27,-,TGTGCCAGCAGTTTATTTCAAACGGGAGCGGGCACCGGGGAGCTGTTTTTT,CASSLFQTGAGTGELFF
TRBD1,TRBJ1-1,TRBV27,-,TGTGCCAGCAGTTTAAAGCTAACAGGGGATCTGGCTGAAGCTTTCTTT,CASSLKLTGDLAEAFF
-,TRBJ2-5,TRBV5-8,-,TGTGCCAGCAGCTTTTACTTCGAGACCCAGTACTTC,CASSFYFETQYF
-,TRBJ2-3,TRBV7-3,-,TGTGCCAGCAGCGAAAGGGGCGGAGCGAGCACAGATACGCAGTATTTT,CASSERGGASTDTQYF
-,TRBJ2-7,TRBV5-1,-,TGCGCCAGCAGCTTTGGAGGGAGCTCCTACGAGCAGTACTTC,CASSFGGSSYEQYF